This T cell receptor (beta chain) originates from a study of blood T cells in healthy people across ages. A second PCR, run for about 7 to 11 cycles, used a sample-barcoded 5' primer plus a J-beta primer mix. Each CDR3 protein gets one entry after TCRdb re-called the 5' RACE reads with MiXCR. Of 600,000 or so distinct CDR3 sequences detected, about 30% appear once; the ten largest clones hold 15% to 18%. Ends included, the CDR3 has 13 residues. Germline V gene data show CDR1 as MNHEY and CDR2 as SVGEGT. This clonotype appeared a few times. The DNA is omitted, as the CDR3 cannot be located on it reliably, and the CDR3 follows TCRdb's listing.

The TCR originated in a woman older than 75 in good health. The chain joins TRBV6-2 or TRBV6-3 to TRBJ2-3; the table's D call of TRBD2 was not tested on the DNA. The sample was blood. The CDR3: CASSQVAGGTRYF.